A selection of T cell receptor beta chains follows, all from one sample in a study of PD-L1 blockade in urothelial cancer. Sequencing used immunoSEQ multiplex PCR; TCRdb keeps in-frame clones, though not all of them. The table lists around 40,000 clones, roughly 90% of them singletons. The sample here was PBMCs, taken around atezolizumab (anti-PD-L1) treatment. The receptors come from a man between 60 and 75 years old with urothelial cancer. Both conserved end residues are trimmed from each CDR3. Fields, in order: V gene, CDR3 length, CDR3 protein.

>TRBV27|14
ASSTRTGVFGDEQY
>TRBV9|13
ASSETGTGAVGYT
>TRBV27|13
ASSRDPGGPDTQY
>TRBV5-4|14
ASSQPPGQETYGYT
>TRBV4-1|15
ASSQDRTGANTGELF
>TRBV11-2|12
ASSLRGGTGELF
>TRBV11-3|12
ASSLILGGTEAF
>TRBV6-1|15
ASSELGQGLKFTEAF
>TRBV19|10
ASSMTTAGYT
>TRBV5-1|13
ASSSSGNTNTEAF
>TRBV6-4|13
ASSLAGESTDTQY
>TRBV18|11
ASSPEGGTEAF
>TRBV5-1|12
ASSATGDTGELF
>TRBV5-6|14
ASSPRTRMTGNTIY
>TRBV9|14
ASSVDGRRGNSPLH
>TRBV5-4|13
ASSLSSSERETQY
>TRBV6-5|12
ASTDSYSYNEQF
>TRBV4-3|13
ASSPGTGNPHGYT
>TRBV4-2|14
ASSQDGGDSVNEQF
>TRBV11-1|15
ASSPRDRLTNYNEQF
>TRBV6-6|14
ASSYATGIGNQPQH
>TRBV7-2|12
ASSLVPSGNEQF
>TRBV30|14
AWSDWKGAGNQPQH
>TRBV4-3|10
ASSQGLGTQY
>TRBV12-5|15
ASGLVHGGGSGNTIY
>TRBV2|14
ASTAGQGSGNSPLH
>TRBV25-1|12
ASSLSGGFYEQY
>TRBV2|12
ASSWRGRTGELF
>TRBV27|13
ASSSDRGPNSPLH
>TRBV10-1|12
ASSETGQVDGYT
>TRBV4-2|13
ASSQDLTGDYGYT
>TRBV13|17
ASSLESSGNRDMNTEAF
>TRBV30|9
AWSPGETQY
>TRBV9|13
ASSGRGGRNSPLH
>TRBV4-1|17
ASSQDPPRFSSYNSPLH
>TRBV19|12
ASSSNQGADTQY
>TRBV6-1|10
ASSGGQGSYT
>TRBV27|13
ASSLGGAESDTQY
>TRBV18|14
ASSPPNQATNEKLF
>TRBV9|12
ASSLIGAAGELF
>TRBV4-1|13
ASSQDGHSNEKLF
>TRBV5-1|13
ASSLAGTPYNEQF
>TRBV15|14
ATSRGNTGTGSPLH
>TRBV11-2|12
ASSLEGTNQPQH
>TRBV10-3|12
AISDDRGNTEAF
>TRBV4-1|16
ASSQLSSGKATNEKLF
>TRBV5-6|12
ASSSVAGAETQY
>TRBV5-1|14
ASSLTSGSEYNEQF
>TRBV5-1|15
ASSPTGTRSRTYEQY
>TRBV5-4|13
ATRTMRGSTDTQY